This T cell receptor (beta chain) emerged from a study of identifying expanded T cells in peripheral blood. Study-level findings and limits: Approximately two-week clone count variance significantly increased as total template count grew. Technical replicates showed about 1.2 changed clones; two weeks approximately 15; four weeks 19.

Note on this clone: Its target is unknown.

During the collection period, no donor immune events like infections were recorded. The CDR3 is made up of 12 amino acids. Trimming cost V 7 bases and J 1 base, with 6 bases left between them. Germline V lookup: CDR1 MNHEY, CDR2 SVGAGI. Using immunoSEQ multiplex PCR, the repertoire was profiled, and TCRdb retains in-frame clones only, with some absent. This sample has some 100,000 clones, with 87% found just once. What was sequenced was blood. The source of this sequence is a person aged 18-70 years in good health. The genes are TRBV6-5 and TRBJ2-3, with TRBD2 as a possible D gene (6 bases). The CDR3 sequence is CASTGGTDTQYF. In DNA, the CDR3 is TGTGCCAGCACGGGGGGCACAGATACGCAGTATTTT.